Shown below are 15 T cell receptor beta chains from a single sample sequenced in a study of blood T cell repertoires in COVID-19. Libraries were prepared by immunoSEQ multiplex PCR; TCRdb keeps only in-frame clonotypes and omits some of them. The sample lists about 130,000 clones, roughly four fifths occurring once. Sequenced sample: peripheral blood. These receptors all come from a man aged 60 to 75 with acute or convalescent COVID-19.

The chain employs TRBV13 and TRBJ2-7, with no clear D. CDR1 and CDR2 from the germline V gene are PRHDT and FYEKMQ (reference sequence). The CDR3 spans 12 residues. Deletions cut 5 bases from V and 0 bases from J, with 5 bases between. The CDR3 spells CASSESSYEQYF. DNA of the CDR3: TGTGCCAGCAGCGAGAGCTCCTACGAGCAGTACTTC.

The chain carries TRBV28 and TRBJ1-1; perhaps TRBD1 as D (6 bases). Germline V CDR1 and CDR2: MDHEN, SYDVKM. This CDR3 has 14 amino acids. Trimming took 5 bases from V and 7 from J, leaving 17 bases between them. The CDR3 region has the DNA TGTGCCAGCAGTCAGAGAGGGACACCGCTTGAAGCTTTCTTT. This gives the protein CASSQRGTPLEAFF.

The chain couples TRBV19 to TRBJ1-5; D uncertain. Germline V gene data show CDR1 as LNHDA and CDR2 as SQIVND (reference sequence). The germline V and J ends were trimmed by 3 bases and 6 bases, with 12 bases remaining between them. CDR3 length: 14 amino acids. CDR3 loop: CASSMRQRAQPQHF. CDR3 nucleotide sequence: TGTGCCAGTAGTATGAGGCAGAGGGCTCAGCCCCAGCATTTT.

The rearrangement links TRBV10-3 to TRBJ2-1, with D unresolved. This CDR3 has 17 amino acids. V lost 3 bases to trimming and J lost 0 bases, with 15 bases between them. Germline V CDR1 and CDR2: ENHRY, SYGVKD. The DNA for the CDR3 is TGTGCCATCAGTGACCGCAGAGGTGATAGCTCCTACAATGAGCAGTTCTTC. Translated: CAISDRRGDSSYNEQFF.

The chain joins TRBV19 to TRBJ2-1, with 9 bases that match TRBD1. The CDR3 contains 16 residues. Germline-derived CDR1 and CDR2 are LNHDA and SQIVND (reference sequence). J lost 8 bases, V lost 6 bases, and 14 bases had no gene match. Here the CDR3 DNA reads TGTGCCAGTAGCAGCCGCACCTGGGACAGGGTGGATGAGCAGTTCTTC. Protein: CASSSRTWDRVDEQFF.

This clone has a single count. The chain uses TRBV5-1 and TRBJ2-3; D is possibly TRBD1 (6 bases). CDR1 SGHRS and CDR2 YFSETQ come from the germline V gene. There are 15 residues in the CDR3. Trimming pared 0 bases from V and 1 base from J, leaving 9 bases between. The CDR3 bases are TGCGCCAGCAGCTTGGCAGGGGTTCGCACAGATACGCAGTATTTT. This translates into CASSLAGVRTDTQYF.

The chain uses TRBV2 and TRBJ2-7, with TRBD1 matching over 9 bases. The CDR3 has 15 amino acids. CDR1 and CDR2 from the germline V gene are SNHLY and FYNNEI. V was clipped by 1 base and J by 2 bases; unmatched bases: 3. CDR3: CASSEGGTGTYEQYF. The CDR3 region has the DNA TGTGCCAGCAGTGAAGGCGGGACAGGGACCTACGAGCAGTACTTC.

V usage is TRBV5-1 and J usage is TRBJ2-5; D ambiguous. The length of the CDR3 is 15 residues. CDR1 is SGHRS, CDR2 YFSETQ, per germline. Trimming removed 0 bases at V and 2 bases at J, with 11 bases between. The CDR3 sequence is CASSLVGRNQETQYF. For the CDR3, the DNA is TGCGCCAGCAGCTTGGTGGGCCGCAATCAAGAGACCCAGTACTTC.

This clone has just one count. This chain uses TRBV6-5 with TRBJ1-6, with D maybe TRBD1 (5 bases). The germline gives CDR1 MNHEY, CDR2 SVGAGI. V lost 0 bases and J 10 bases, leaving 13 bases between the germline ends. The CDR3 extends over 15 amino acids. The CDR3: CASSYSGLLKSPLHF. The CDR3 DNA is TGTGCCAGCAGTTACTCGGGACTGCTAAAGTCACCCCTCCACTTT.

The chain couples TRBV9 to TRBJ2-1; D might be TRBD2 (5 bases). Looked up from germline, CDR1 is SGDLS and CDR2 is YYNGEE. The CDR3 runs to 15 residues. Deletions cut 4 bases from V and 0 bases from J, with 11 bases between. The CDR3 loop is CASSPGEGSYNEQFF. CDR3 DNA sequence: TGTGCCAGCAGCCCTGGAGAGGGCTCCTACAATGAGCAGTTCTTC.

V is TRBV9 and J is TRBJ2-7, with D unclear. The V end was cut by 0 bases, the J end by 3 bases, with 7 bases between. CDR3 length: 13 amino acids. Germline CDR1 reads SGDLS; CDR2 reads YYNGEE. CDR3 sequence reads: CASSVGALYEQYF. CDR3 coding DNA: TGTGCCAGCAGCGTAGGGGCTCTCTACGAGCAGTACTTC.

The CDR3 loop is CASSLARSKNTGELFF. In DNA form, the CDR3 reads TGTGCCAGCAGCTTAGCGCGGTCAAAAAACACCGGGGAGCTGTTTTTT. This chain uses TRBV7-8 with TRBJ2-2; no definite D call. The V gene lost 0 bases and the J gene lost 2 bases, with 10 bases spanning the gap. CDR3 length: 16 residues. CDR1 SGHVS and CDR2 FQNEAQ come from the germline V gene.

This chain uses TRBV5-8 with TRBJ2-7; possibly TRBD2 for D (6 bases). The CDR3 contains 14 residues. Germline V gives CDR1 SGHTS, CDR2 YDEGEE. V lost 4 bases and J lost 3, with 14 bases in between. CDR3 residues: CASSHFGGSYEQYF. CDR3 DNA: TGTGCCAGCAGCCACTTTGGGGGGAGCTACGAGCAGTACTTC.

This clone was picked up one time. This chain uses TRBV4-2 with TRBJ2-1, with 9 bases identical to TRBD2. With 4 bases clipped from V and 8 bases from J, the junction kept 15 bases outside the gene matches. This CDR3 contains 17 residues. The germline CDR1 and CDR2 sequences are LGHNA and YNFKEQ. The CDR3 loop is CASSRREAGGSGYEQFF. Written as DNA, the CDR3 is TGTGCCAGCAGCCGCCGGGAAGCGGGAGGATCTGGCTATGAGCAGTTCTTC.

V and J are TRBV5-6 and TRBJ1-6, with 8 bases identical to TRBD1. After removal of 5 bases from V and 3 bases from J, the junction contained 4 bases not matched to a gene. This CDR3 contains 15 residues. Germline assignment: CDR1 SGHDT and CDR2 YYEEEE. CDR3 in amino acids: CASSRQGNYNSPLHF. The CDR3 coding sequence is TGTGCCAGCAGTCGACAGGGGAACTATAATTCACCCCTCCACTTT.